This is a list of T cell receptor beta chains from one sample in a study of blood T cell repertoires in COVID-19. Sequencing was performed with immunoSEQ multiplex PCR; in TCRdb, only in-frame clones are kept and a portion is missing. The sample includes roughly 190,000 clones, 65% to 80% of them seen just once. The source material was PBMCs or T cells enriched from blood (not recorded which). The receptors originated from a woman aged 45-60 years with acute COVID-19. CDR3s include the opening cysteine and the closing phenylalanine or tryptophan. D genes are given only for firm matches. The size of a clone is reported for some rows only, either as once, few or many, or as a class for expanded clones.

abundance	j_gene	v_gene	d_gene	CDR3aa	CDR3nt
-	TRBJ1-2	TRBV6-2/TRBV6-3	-	CASTPEGGGAYGYTF	TGTGCCAGCACCCCCGAGGGTGGAGGGGCCTATGGCTACACCTTC
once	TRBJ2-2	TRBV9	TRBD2	CASSVGSGGNTGELFF	TGTGCCAGCAGCGTAGGTAGCGGGGGAAACACCGGGGAGCTGTTTTTT
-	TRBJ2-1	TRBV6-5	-	CASRPNYGEQFF	TGTGCCAGCAGACCAAACTATGGTGAGCAGTTCTTC
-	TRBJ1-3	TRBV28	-	CASTSGGADGNTIYF	TGTGCCAGCACCTCGGGAGGGGCGGATGGAAACACCATATATTTT
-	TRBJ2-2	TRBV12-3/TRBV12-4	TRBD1	CASTPTGIWELFF	TGTGCCAGCACTCCGACAGGGATTTGGGAGCTGTTTTTT
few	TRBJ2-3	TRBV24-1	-	CATRTRGTDTQYF	TGTGCCACCAGGACACGAGGCACAGATACGCAGTATTTT
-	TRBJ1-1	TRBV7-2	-	CASSLGSGGGTEAFF	TGTGCCAGCAGCTTGGGCTCGGGGGGAGGTACTGAAGCTTTCTTT
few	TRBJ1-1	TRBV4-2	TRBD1	CASSRGGQGQWGRTEAFF	TGTGCCAGCAGCCGGGGAGGACAGGGACAGTGGGGTCGGACTGAAGCTTTCTTT
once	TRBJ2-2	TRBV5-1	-	CASSLLLAGNTGELFF	TGCGCCAGCAGCCTTTTACTGGCAGGGAACACCGGGGAGCTGTTTTTT
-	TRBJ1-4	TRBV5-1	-	CASSLGYSGLPTNEKLFF	TGCGCCAGCAGCTTGGGGTATTCAGGATTACCAACTAATGAAAAACTGTTTTTT
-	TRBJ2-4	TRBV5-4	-	CASSPDSSNKNIQYF	TGTGCCAGCAGCCCGGACAGCTCGAACAAAAACATTCAGTACTTC
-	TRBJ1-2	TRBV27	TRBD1	CASRKQGGVYYGYTF	TGTGCCAGCCGAAAACAGGGGGGGGTCTACTATGGCTACACCTTC
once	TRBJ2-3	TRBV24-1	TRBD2	CATSDPTRTSGGTDTQYF	TGTGCCACCAGTGACCCGACCCGGACTAGCGGGGGCACAGATACGCAGTATTTT
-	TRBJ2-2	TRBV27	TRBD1	CASSSGTGRTGELFF	TGTGCCAGCAGTTCCGGGACAGGGCGAACCGGGGAGCTGTTTTTT
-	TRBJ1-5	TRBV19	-	CASSPGWGQPQHF	TGTGCCAGTAGTCCAGGGTGGGGTCAGCCCCAGCATTTT
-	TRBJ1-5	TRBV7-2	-	CASSPGSYQPQHF	TGTGCCAGCAGCCCGGGTAGCTATCAGCCCCAGCATTTT
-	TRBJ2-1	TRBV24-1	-	CATSDRTSSSYNEQFF	TGTGCCACCAGTGACCGAACGTCGAGCTCCTACAATGAGCAGTTCTTC
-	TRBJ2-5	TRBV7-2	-	CASSPPGGEETQYF	TGTGCCAGCAGCCCTCCGGGGGGCGAAGAGACCCAGTACTTC
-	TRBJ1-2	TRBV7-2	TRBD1	CASSMWGQGANGYTF	TGTGCCAGCAGCATGTGGGGACAGGGGGCTAATGGCTACACCTTC
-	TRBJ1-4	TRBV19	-	CATQWGTRNNEKLFF	TGTGCCACCCAATGGGGGACACGGAATAATGAAAAACTGTTTTTT
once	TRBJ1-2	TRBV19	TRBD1	CASEDDREYGYTF	TGTGCCAGTGAAGATGACAGGGAGTATGGCTACACCTTC
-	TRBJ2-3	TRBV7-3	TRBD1	CASSSHGTGGSNTQYF	TGTGCCAGCAGCTCCCATGGGACAGGGGGTTCAAATACGCAGTATTTT
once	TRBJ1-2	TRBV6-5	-	CASGKASSGNYGYTF	TGTGCCAGCGGGAAGGCCTCCTCGGGGAACTATGGCTACACCTTC
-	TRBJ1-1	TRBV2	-	CASSEGASPEAFF	TGTGCCAGCAGTGAGGGGGCAAGTCCTGAAGCTTTCTTT
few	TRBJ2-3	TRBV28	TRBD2	CASSAQRGASTDTQYF	TGTGCCAGCAGTGCCCAGCGGGGGGCTAGCACAGATACGCAGTATTTT
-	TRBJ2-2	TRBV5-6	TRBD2	CASSSGTSVAGELFF	TGTGCCAGCAGCTCCGGGACTAGCGTGGCCGGGGAGCTGTTTTTT
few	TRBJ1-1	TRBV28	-	CASGGGYTEAFF	TGTGCCAGCGGGGGGGGGTACACTGAAGCTTTCTTT